A single sample is the source of the 8 T cell receptor beta chains below, sequenced in a study of blood T cells in healthy people across ages. It was with a sample-barcoded 5' primer and a J-beta primer mix that a second PCR of roughly 7 to 12 cycles was run. TCRdb independently ran MiXCR on the 5' RACE reads; one entry per CDR3 protein. The sample consists of over 500,000 distinct CDR3 sequences, 45% to 60% of them appearing once. The sequenced sample consisted of blood. The receptor set was obtained from a woman over 75 in good health.

This clonotype was seen more than once but under ten times. This may be a read error, as it is one base from a much larger clone. The chain carries TRBV10-3 and TRBJ2-5; D perhaps matches TRBD2 (5 bases). The CDR3 totals 14 residues. Germline CDR1 reads ENHRY; CDR2 reads SYGVKD. V was shortened by 4 bases and J by 11 bases, with 20 bases between the two germline ends. The CDR3 loop reads CAISAPGYRDEQYF. CDR3 nucleotide sequence: TGTGCCATCAGTGCTCCGGGATATCGGGATGAGCAGTACTTC.

Comment on this clonotype: This may be a read error, as it is one base from a much larger clone. V gene TRBV28 combines with J gene TRBJ2-5; D uncertain. The J call may be mistaken, given a closer DNA end match to TRBJ2-7. This CDR3 is 11 amino acids long. CDR1 is MDHEN and CDR2 is SYDVKM in the germline V gene. The CDR3 nucleotides read TGTGTCAGTTCAACTGGATACGAGCAGTACTTC. Translating gives CVSSTGYEQYF.

V is TRBV9 and J is TRBJ1-1, with D tentatively TRBD1 (6 bases). V lost 4 bases, J lost 6 bases, and 19 bases lay in between. Germline V gene lookup returns CDR1 SGDLS and CDR2 YYNGEE. The CDR3 is made up of 15 amino acids. Written as DNA, the CDR3 is TGTGCCAGCAGCCCTCAAGGGGGGTTTGTGGCTGAAGCTTTCTTT. It is translated as CASSPQGGFVAEAFF.

The CDR3, as DNA: TGCAGTGCTAGTAGTACAACAGGGGCGGGTTACAATGAGCAGTTCTTC. Protein product: CSASSTTGAGYNEQFF. This rearrangement joins TRBV20-1 to TRBJ2-1; 7 bases align to TRBD1. This CDR3 is built from 16 residues. The junction had 12 bases not matched to a gene; V was cut back by 3 bases and J by 4 bases. Germline CDR1 reads DFQATT; CDR2 reads SNEGSKA (reference sequence).

On this clonotype itself: One base away lies a much larger clone, so this may be a sequencing read error. The chain recombines TRBV9 with TRBJ2-3, with D tentatively TRBD2 (7 bases). The CDR3 consists of 21 residues. Germline V gives CDR1 SGDLS, CDR2 YYNGEE. The CDR3, as DNA: TGTACCAGCAGCGTAGGGGGTCTAAGAGCGGGACTACTTCTTAGCACAGATACGCAGTATTTT. This encodes CTSSVGGLRAGLLLSTDTQYF. Combining the CDR3 with reference TRBV9 and TRBJ2-3 gives the whole variable domain DSGVTQTPKHLITATGQRVTLRCSPRSGDLSVYWYQQSLDQGLQFLIQYYNGEERAKGNILERFSAQQFPDLHSELNLSSLELGDSALYFCTSSVGGLRAGLLLSTDTQYFGPGTRLTVL.

The chain has TRBV9 and TRBJ2-4, with D tentatively TRBD1 or TRBD2 (5 bases each). V dropped 1 base and J dropped 5 bases, with 16 bases sitting between them. The CDR3 is 16 residues long. CDR1 is SGDLS, CDR2 YYNGEE, per germline. CDR3 sequence: CASSVRGQGDENIQYF. The DNA of the CDR3 is TGTGCCAGCAGCGTACGGGGCCAGGGCGATGAAAACATTCAGTACTTC.

This clonotype was found once. The J gene is TRBJ2-6, the V gene TRBV7-2, with 12 bases that match TRBD2. This CDR3 comprises 18 residues. The V gene end was trimmed by 5 bases and the J gene end by 0 bases; junction bases not matched to a gene: 5. The V gene's germline CDR1 is SGHTA and CDR2 FQGNSA. The CDR3: CASSKGLAGDSGANVLTF. The CDR3 DNA follows: TGTGCCAGCAGCAAGGGACTAGCGGGCGACTCTGGGGCCAACGTCCTGACTTTC.

The gene calls are TRBV28 and TRBJ2-5; tentatively, D is TRBD2 (6 bases). The J call is uncertain, as TRBJ2-7 better fits the DNA end. This CDR3 spans 16 amino acids. Germline assignment: CDR1 MDHEN and CDR2 SYDVKM. For the CDR3, the DNA is TGTGCCAGCAGTTTTAAGTATCGCGGGGTCAACTACGAGCAGTACTTC. This gives the protein CASSFKYRGVNYEQYF.